The T cell receptor (beta chain) described here comes from a study of cytomegalovirus exposure and HLA in healthy donors. Trimming at V came to 3 bases and at J to 2 bases, leaving 9 bases not matched to a gene. The CDR3 runs 17 residues. Germline-derived CDR1 and CDR2 are SGHDT and YYEEEE. Findings of the study overall: Rates of TCR association differed by HLA locus in a later analysis, with DRB1 highest and HLA-C lowest. CMV serostatus was the sole immune exposure data available.

In this sample, this clone turned up a few times. Its antigen is not identified. Both 60 Vbeta primers and 13 Jbeta primers went into the PCR. Profiled with immunoSEQ multiplex PCR; TCRdb holds only in-frame clones, not every one. The table includes approximately 220,000 clones, 82% detected once. The sequence derives from a man in his forties in good health and CMV-seropositive. Sequencing was carried out using PBMCs. The chain uses TRBV5-6 and TRBJ1-2, with 11 bases matching TRBD1. CDR3 sequence (DNA): TGTGCCAGCAGCTCGGCCAATTGGGACAGGGGGAACTATGGCTACACCTTC. Its protein product is CASSSANWDRGNYGYTF.